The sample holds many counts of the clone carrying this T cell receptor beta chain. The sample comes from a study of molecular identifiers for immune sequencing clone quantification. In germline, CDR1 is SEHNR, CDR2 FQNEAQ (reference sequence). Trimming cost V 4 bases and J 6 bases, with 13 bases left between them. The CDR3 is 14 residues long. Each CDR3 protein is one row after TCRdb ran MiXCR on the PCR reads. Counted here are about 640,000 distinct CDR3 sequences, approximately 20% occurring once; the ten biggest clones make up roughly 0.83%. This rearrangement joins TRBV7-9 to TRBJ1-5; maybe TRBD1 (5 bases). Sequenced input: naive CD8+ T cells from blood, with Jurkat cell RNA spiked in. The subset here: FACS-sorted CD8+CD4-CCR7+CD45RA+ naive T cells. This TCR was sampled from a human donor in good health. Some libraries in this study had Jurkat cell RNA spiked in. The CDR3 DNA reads TGTGCCAGCAGCTCTGGGGCAGGGATTCAGCCCCAGCATTTT. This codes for CASSSGAGIQPQHF.